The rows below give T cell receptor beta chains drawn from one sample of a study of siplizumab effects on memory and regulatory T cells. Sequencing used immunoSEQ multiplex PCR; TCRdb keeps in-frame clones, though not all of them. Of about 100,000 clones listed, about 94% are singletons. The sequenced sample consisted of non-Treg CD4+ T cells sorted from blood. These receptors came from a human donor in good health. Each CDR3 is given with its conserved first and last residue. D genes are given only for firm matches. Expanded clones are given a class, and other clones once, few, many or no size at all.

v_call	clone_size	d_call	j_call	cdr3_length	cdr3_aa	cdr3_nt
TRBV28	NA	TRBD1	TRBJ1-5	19	CASNPSVYTGAIDNQPQHF	TGTGCCAGTAACCCGTCAGTTTATACAGGGGCTATTGACAATCAGCCCCAGCATTTT
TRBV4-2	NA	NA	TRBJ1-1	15	CASSQVTGVNTEAFF	TGTGCCAGCAGCCAAGTTACGGGAGTGAACACTGAAGCTTTCTTT
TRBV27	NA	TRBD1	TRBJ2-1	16	CASSLSRDRVNNEQFF	TGTGCCAGCAGTTTATCGAGGGACAGGGTTAACAATGAGCAGTTCTTC
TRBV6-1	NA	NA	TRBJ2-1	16	CASSGDWTDSYNEQFF	TGTGCCAGCAGTGGGGATTGGACAGACTCCTACAATGAGCAGTTCTTC
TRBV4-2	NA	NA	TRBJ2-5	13	CASSQEGLKTQYF	TGTGCCAGCAGCCAAGAAGGCTTAAAGACCCAGTACTTC
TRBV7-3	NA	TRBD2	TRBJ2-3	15	CASSQPGLEADTQYF	TGTGCCAGCAGCCAACCGGGACTAGAAGCAGATACGCAGTATTTT
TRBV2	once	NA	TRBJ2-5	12	CASGGGGETQYF	TGTGCCAGCGGCGGGGGCGGGGAGACCCAGTACTTC
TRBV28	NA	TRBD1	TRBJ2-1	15	CASSGQGSSYNEQFF	TGTGCCAGCAGTGGACAGGGAAGCTCCTACAATGAGCAGTTCTTC
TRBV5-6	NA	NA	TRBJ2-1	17	CASSSLRPGAFYNEQFF	TGTGCCAGCAGCTCCTTACGACCAGGGGCCTTTTACAATGAGCAGTTCTTC
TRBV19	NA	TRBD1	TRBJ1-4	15	CASSPRTGINEKLFF	TGTGCCAGTAGTCCCCGGACAGGTATTAATGAAAAACTGTTTTTT
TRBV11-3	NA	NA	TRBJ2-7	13	CASSLAPGYEQYF	TGTGCCAGCAGCCTGGCTCCGGGCTACGAGCAGTACTTC
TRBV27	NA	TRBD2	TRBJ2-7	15	CASSLKLAGSYEQYF	TGTGCCAGCAGTTTAAAGCTAGCGGGGTCCTACGAGCAGTACTTC